The T cell receptor (beta chain) described here comes from a study of T cell responses to AZD1222 COVID-19 vaccine. Using immunoSEQ multiplex PCR, the repertoire was profiled, and TCRdb retains in-frame clones only, with some absent. This table holds about 120,000 clones, 81% found once. This clonotype originated in an adult in good health. Specimen: peripheral blood, collected on day 0 of AZD1222 vaccination.

The CDR3 DNA is TGTGCCAGCAGTTTATCCTCGGCGCTCCGGGCCCTCCACTTT. Translation gives CASSLSSALRALHF. This chain joins TRBV28 and TRBJ1-6; D gene unclear. Germline values: CDR1 MDHEN, CDR2 SYDVKM. This CDR3 is 14 amino acids long. V was trimmed by 1 base and J by 14 bases, leaving 15 bases between them.